This TCR beta chain was identified in a study of T cells in Graves' hyperthyroidism and ophthalmopathy. The sample holds many counts of this clonotype. Amplification of TCR beta CDR3 regions was performed using RNA transcripts as template. The TCR CDR3 was amplified in a first-round RT-PCR using the HTBI primer set. MiXCR, run by TCRdb on the multiplex PCR reads, gives a single entry per CDR3 protein. The table lists 300,000 or so distinct CDR3 sequences, approximately 16% of them singletons. Sequencing was performed on blood. This TCR was recovered from a man younger than 40 with Graves' hyperthyroidism.

CDR3 sequence reads: CATSDRTIGGNTEAFF. The CDR3 DNA follows: TGTGCCACCAGTGACCGCACCATCGGCGGGAACACTGAAGCTTTCTTT. The rearrangement uses TRBV24-1 and TRBJ1-1; D not resolved. Germline CDR1 and CDR2: KGHDR and SFDVKD. V was shortened by 4 bases and J by 1 base, with 15 bases between the two germline ends. The CDR3 extends over 16 amino acids.